These T cell receptor beta chains were read from a single sample in a study of CD8 T cells in Susac syndrome. TCRdb re-called the immunoSEQ multiplex PCR reads with MiXCR, one entry per CDR3 protein. This table holds some 200,000 distinct CDR3 sequences, approximately 95% found once. Sequencing was performed on CD8+ T cells from PBMCs. These receptors all stem from a human donor with Susac syndrome. Both conserved end residues are part of each CDR3. D genes are given only for firm matches. Size tells how often a clone was seen (once, few, many) or the class of an expanded clone, and some rows leave it out.

cdr3_length: 18; j_call: TRBJ2-1; v_call: TRBV13; d_call: TRBD2; clone_size: NA; cdr3_aa: CASSPRGTSGGYFPEQFF; cdr3_nt: TGTGCCAGCAGCCCACGTGGGACTAGCGGGGGCTATTTCCCTGAGCAGTTCTTC
cdr3_length: 16; j_call: TRBJ2-7; v_call: TRBV20-1; d_call: TRBD2; clone_size: NA; cdr3_aa: CSARGPQLAGGNEQYF; cdr3_nt: TGCAGTGCTAGAGGCCCCCAGTTAGCGGGGGGGAACGAGCAGTACTTC
cdr3_length: 14; j_call: TRBJ2-7; v_call: TRBV20-1; d_call: TRBD2; clone_size: NA; cdr3_aa: CSAAGTSGIFWQYF; cdr3_nt: TGCAGTGCTGCCGGGACTAGCGGGATATTTTGGCAGTACTTC
cdr3_length: 13; j_call: TRBJ2-3; v_call: TRBV3-1; d_call: NA; clone_size: once; cdr3_aa: CASSHGRTDTQYF; cdr3_nt: TGTGCCAGCAGCCATGGAAGGACAGATACGCAGTATTTT
cdr3_length: 16; j_call: TRBJ2-6; v_call: TRBV13; d_call: TRBD1; clone_size: NA; cdr3_aa: CASSFTGGSGANVLTF; cdr3_nt: TGTGCCAGCAGCTTTACAGGGGGCTCTGGGGCCAACGTCCTGACTTTC
cdr3_length: 17; j_call: TRBJ2-3; v_call: TRBV12-3/TRBV12-4; d_call: NA; clone_size: NA; cdr3_aa: CASSFPGTEKLTDTQYF; cdr3_nt: TGTGCCAGCAGTTTTCCCGGGACCGAGAAACTCACAGATACGCAGTATTTT
cdr3_length: 14; j_call: TRBJ1-2; v_call: TRBV27; d_call: NA; clone_size: once; cdr3_aa: CASSLSAGWGGYTF; cdr3_nt: TGTGCCAGCAGTTTATCGGCAGGCTGGGGCGGCTACACCTTC
cdr3_length: 12; j_call: TRBJ1-1; v_call: TRBV19; d_call: TRBD1; clone_size: NA; cdr3_aa: CASTQGGAEAFF; cdr3_nt: TGTGCCAGCACTCAGGGGGGGGCTGAAGCTTTCTTT
cdr3_length: 18; j_call: TRBJ1-5; v_call: TRBV7-8; d_call: NA; clone_size: NA; cdr3_aa: CASSLASEWRGSNQPQHF; cdr3_nt: TGTGCCAGCAGCTTAGCGAGTGAGTGGCGAGGTAGCAATCAGCCCCAGCATTTT
cdr3_length: 14; j_call: TRBJ2-3; v_call: TRBV30; d_call: NA; clone_size: NA; cdr3_aa: CAWSVVRATDTQYF; cdr3_nt: TGTGCCTGGAGTGTCGTCAGGGCCACAGATACGCAGTATTTT
cdr3_length: 14; j_call: TRBJ2-5; v_call: TRBV4-1; d_call: NA; clone_size: NA; cdr3_aa: CASSQDLTGETQYF; cdr3_nt: TGCGCCAGCAGCCAAGATCTTACGGGAGAGACCCAGTACTTC
cdr3_length: 13; j_call: TRBJ2-7; v_call: TRBV10-3; d_call: NA; clone_size: NA; cdr3_aa: CAIGLRDTYEQYF; cdr3_nt: TGTGCCATCGGACTAAGAGACACCTACGAGCAGTACTTC
cdr3_length: 11; j_call: TRBJ1-2; v_call: TRBV29-1; d_call: TRBD1; clone_size: NA; cdr3_aa: CSVQTGRGYTF; cdr3_nt: TGCAGCGTCCAGACAGGGCGAGGCTACACCTTC
cdr3_length: 14; j_call: TRBJ1-5; v_call: TRBV18; d_call: NA; clone_size: NA; cdr3_aa: CASSLLRSGEPQHF; cdr3_nt: TGTGCCAGCTCACTACTGAGGTCTGGGGAGCCCCAGCATTTT
cdr3_length: 12; j_call: TRBJ2-7; v_call: TRBV20-1; d_call: NA; clone_size: NA; cdr3_aa: CSARPGLYEQYF; cdr3_nt: TGCAGTGCGAGGCCTGGACTATACGAGCAGTACTTC
cdr3_length: 15; j_call: TRBJ1-1; v_call: TRBV10-3; d_call: NA; clone_size: NA; cdr3_aa: CAISEMEGVDTEAFF; cdr3_nt: TGTGCCATCAGTGAAATGGAGGGGGTCGACACTGAAGCTTTCTTT
cdr3_length: 12; j_call: TRBJ2-7; v_call: TRBV5-1; d_call: NA; clone_size: NA; cdr3_aa: CASRLDSYEQYF; cdr3_nt: TGCGCCAGCAGACTCGACAGCTACGAGCAGTACTTC
cdr3_length: 18; j_call: TRBJ2-6; v_call: TRBV20-1; d_call: NA; clone_size: NA; cdr3_aa: CSARDYVGHSSGANVLTF; cdr3_nt: TGCAGTGCTAGAGATTATGTCGGCCATAGCTCTGGGGCCAACGTCCTGACTTTC
cdr3_length: 15; j_call: TRBJ2-2; v_call: TRBV12-3/TRBV12-4; d_call: NA; clone_size: NA; cdr3_aa: CASSRQRKNTGELFF; cdr3_nt: TGTGCCAGCAGTAGACAGCGAAAGAACACCGGGGAGCTGTTTTTT
cdr3_length: 13; j_call: TRBJ2-7; v_call: TRBV5-6; d_call: TRBD1; clone_size: NA; cdr3_aa: CASSRTGVYEQYF; cdr3_nt: TGTGCCAGCAGCCGGACAGGGGTATACGAGCAGTACTTC
cdr3_length: 14; j_call: TRBJ1-5; v_call: TRBV19; d_call: TRBD1; clone_size: NA; cdr3_aa: CASAGTGGNQPQHF; cdr3_nt: TGTGCCAGTGCCGGGACAGGGGGGAATCAGCCCCAGCATTTT
cdr3_length: 14; j_call: TRBJ2-6; v_call: TRBV20-1; d_call: NA; clone_size: few; cdr3_aa: CSARDASGANVLTF; cdr3_nt: TGCAGTGCTAGAGATGCCTCTGGGGCCAACGTCCTGACTTTC
cdr3_length: 13; j_call: TRBJ2-7; v_call: TRBV27; d_call: NA; clone_size: NA; cdr3_aa: CASSLLLGNEQYF; cdr3_nt: TGTGCCAGCAGTTTATTATTAGGGAACGAGCAGTACTTC
cdr3_length: 14; j_call: TRBJ2-7; v_call: TRBV30; d_call: TRBD1; clone_size: NA; cdr3_aa: CAWSPDREIYEQYF; cdr3_nt: TGTGCCTGGAGCCCGGACAGGGAAATCTACGAGCAGTACTTC
cdr3_length: 15; j_call: TRBJ2-3; v_call: TRBV11-2; d_call: NA; clone_size: NA; cdr3_aa: CASSLLGALTDTQYF; cdr3_nt: TGTGCCAGCAGCTTATTGGGAGCGTTGACAGATACGCAGTATTTT
cdr3_length: 17; j_call: TRBJ2-7; v_call: TRBV20-1; d_call: NA; clone_size: NA; cdr3_aa: CSARPPQSGREAYEQYF; cdr3_nt: TGCAGTGCTAGACCCCCTCAGAGTGGACGGGAAGCCTACGAGCAGTACTTC
cdr3_length: 19; j_call: TRBJ2-7; v_call: TRBV4-1; d_call: TRBD2; clone_size: NA; cdr3_aa: CASSQVILAGGSPSYEQYF; cdr3_nt: TGCGCCAGCAGCCAAGTTATCTTAGCGGGAGGTTCCCCTTCCTACGAGCAGTACTTC
cdr3_length: 14; j_call: TRBJ2-2; v_call: TRBV12-3/TRBV12-4; d_call: TRBD1; clone_size: NA; cdr3_aa: CASSDSGGTGELFF; cdr3_nt: TGTGCCAGCAGTGACTCAGGGGGCACCGGGGAGCTGTTTTTT
cdr3_length: 13; j_call: TRBJ1-1; v_call: TRBV2; d_call: NA; clone_size: NA; cdr3_aa: CAMRQARNTEAFF; cdr3_nt: TGTGCCATGCGACAAGCTCGTAACACTGAAGCTTTCTTT
cdr3_length: 14; j_call: TRBJ2-1; v_call: TRBV3-1; d_call: NA; clone_size: NA; cdr3_aa: CASSQQRVMVEQFF; cdr3_nt: TGTGCCAGCAGCCAACAACGGGTTATGGTTGAGCAGTTCTTC
cdr3_length: 13; j_call: TRBJ1-1; v_call: TRBV5-4; d_call: NA; clone_size: few; cdr3_aa: CASSLVTNTEAFF; cdr3_nt: TGTGCCAGCAGCTTGGTTACGAACACTGAAGCTTTCTTT
cdr3_length: 15; j_call: TRBJ2-7; v_call: TRBV20-1; d_call: NA; clone_size: NA; cdr3_aa: CSARDSIGGYYEQYF; cdr3_nt: TGCAGTGCTAGAGATTCCATAGGAGGGTATTACGAGCAGTACTTC
cdr3_length: 16; j_call: TRBJ1-3; v_call: TRBV20-1; d_call: TRBD1; clone_size: NA; cdr3_aa: CSASPNSGGSGNTIYF; cdr3_nt: TGCAGTGCTAGCCCCAACTCAGGGGGCTCTGGAAACACCATATATTTT
cdr3_length: 14; j_call: TRBJ1-5; v_call: TRBV11-1; d_call: NA; clone_size: NA; cdr3_aa: CASCGRARNQPQHF; cdr3_nt: TGTGCCAGTTGCGGCAGGGCAAGGAATCAGCCCCAGCATTTT
cdr3_length: 15; j_call: TRBJ2-1; v_call: TRBV5-1; d_call: NA; clone_size: NA; cdr3_aa: CASSLTEDSYNEQFF; cdr3_nt: TGCGCCAGCAGCTTGACTGAAGACTCCTACAATGAGCAGTTCTTC
cdr3_length: 13; j_call: TRBJ2-5; v_call: TRBV30; d_call: TRBD2; clone_size: NA; cdr3_aa: CASSRGGPETQYF; cdr3_nt: TGTGCCTCTTCCCGGGGGGGCCCCGAGACCCAGTACTTC
cdr3_length: 15; j_call: TRBJ2-5; v_call: TRBV6-2/TRBV6-3; d_call: TRBD2; clone_size: NA; cdr3_aa: CASSFLAGVEETQYF; cdr3_nt: TGTGCCAGCAGTTTCCTAGCGGGAGTGGAAGAGACCCAGTACTTC
cdr3_length: 15; j_call: TRBJ1-1; v_call: TRBV7-9; d_call: NA; clone_size: NA; cdr3_aa: CASSPLPLGDTEAFF; cdr3_nt: TGTGCCAGCAGCCCACTTCCTTTGGGGGACACTGAAGCTTTCTTT
cdr3_length: 17; j_call: TRBJ2-1; v_call: TRBV20-1; d_call: TRBD2; clone_size: NA; cdr3_aa: CSAGGLAGPFSYNEQFF; cdr3_nt: TGCAGTGCTGGGGGACTAGCGGGTCCCTTCTCCTACAATGAGCAGTTCTTC
cdr3_length: 16; j_call: TRBJ2-5; v_call: TRBV24-1; d_call: NA; clone_size: NA; cdr3_aa: CATSARPRGNQETQYF; cdr3_nt: TGTGCCACCAGCGCCCGCCCCCGGGGAAACCAAGAGACCCAGTACTTC
cdr3_length: 14; j_call: TRBJ2-7; v_call: TRBV27; d_call: TRBD1; clone_size: NA; cdr3_aa: CASSSGTGVHEQYF; cdr3_nt: TGTGCCAGCAGTTCAGGGACAGGGGTCCACGAGCAGTACTTC
cdr3_length: 11; j_call: TRBJ1-2; v_call: TRBV29-1; d_call: NA; clone_size: NA; cdr3_aa: CSVGGGYGYTF; cdr3_nt: TGCAGCGTGGGAGGGGGCTATGGCTACACCTTC
cdr3_length: 18; j_call: TRBJ2-1; v_call: TRBV12-3/TRBV12-4; d_call: NA; clone_size: NA; cdr3_aa: CASSLILSAEGMFNEQFF; cdr3_nt: TGTGCCAGCAGTTTAATCCTCTCCGCGGAGGGGATGTTCAATGAGCAGTTCTTC
cdr3_length: 18; j_call: TRBJ2-7; v_call: TRBV5-4; d_call: TRBD2; clone_size: NA; cdr3_aa: CASSLKGLAGGPSYEQYF; cdr3_nt: TGTGCCAGCAGCTTGAAAGGACTAGCGGGAGGGCCTTCCTACGAGCAGTACTTC